The 20 T cell receptor beta chains reported below all come from one sample, sequenced in a study of spatial heterogeneity in lung cancer. Time point indicated: sample taken at primary tumor resection. TCRdb redid the calling of the 5' RACE reads with MiXCR, one entry per CDR3 protein. There are a few thousand distinct CDR3 sequences in the sample; around 13% occur only once, and around a fifth lies in the top ten. The sample consisted of normal lung tissue next to the tumor, taken at surgery. Source of these receptors: a female donor with early-stage non-small cell lung cancer.

This clonotype is medium-sized by share. The chain combines TRBV11-2 with TRBJ2-1; D gene unclear. The CDR3 covers 13 residues. The germline V gene encodes CDR1 SGHAT and CDR2 FQNNGV. Trimming removed 3 bases from V and 9 bases from J, with 12 bases in between. The CDR3, as DNA: TGTGCCAGCAGCTTTGACTGGCGAGGTGAGCAGTTCTTC. It is translated as CASSFDWRGEQFF.

This clonotype qualifies as medium-sized. The chain uses TRBV7-8 and TRBJ1-6, with 12 bases that match TRBD1. This CDR3 comprises 15 residues. Germline assignment: CDR1 SGHVS and CDR2 FQNEAQ. Trimming at V came to 5 bases and at J to 10 bases, leaving 6 bases not matched to a gene. The CDR3 region has the DNA TGTGCCAGCAGCACACGGGACAGGGGGCCCTCACCCCTCCACTTT. It specifies CASSTRDRGPSPLHF.

CDR3 loop: CASRPGELNEKLFF. The DNA of the CDR3 is TGTGCCAGCAGACCGGGGGAGCTTAATGAAAAACTGTTTTTT. The chain recombines TRBV12-3 or TRBV12-4 with TRBJ1-4; a weak D match, TRBD1 (5 bases). V was trimmed by 6 bases and J by 4 bases, leaving 12 bases between them. CDR3 length equals 14 residues.

The table lists this clonotype with a few counts. This could be a read error, since a much larger clone is one nucleotide away. The chain carries TRBV7-9 and TRBJ1-6; TRBD1 aligns across 9 bases. This CDR3 has 14 residues. The germline V gene has CDR1 SEHNR and CDR2 FQNEAQ (reference sequence). In nucleotides, the CDR3 is TGTGTCAGCAGCTATACAGGGGGCGATTCACCCCTCCACTTT. This encodes CVSSYTGGDSPLHF.

This clonotype was counted only a few times. The chain carries TRBV5-6 and TRBJ2-6; D unclear. The CDR3 runs 18 residues. Germline CDR1 is SGHDT and CDR2 is YYEEEE. V lost 4 bases to trimming and J lost 1 base, with 18 bases between them. CDR3 loop: CASSPPERPLSGANVLTF. The CDR3 DNA reads as TGTGCCAGCAGCCCCCCGGAAAGGCCATTGTCTGGGGCCAACGTCCTGACTTTC.

By share of the sample, this clonotype is medium-sized. The chain couples TRBV12-3 or TRBV12-4 to TRBJ2-1; 11 bases map to TRBD2. The V segment lost 5 bases and the J segment 7 bases; nucleotides outside the gene matches: 10. CDR3 length: 16 residues. This chain's CDR3 is CASSQYSGGAWNEQFF. The CDR3 region has the DNA TGTGCCAGCAGTCAATATAGCGGGGGGGCTTGGAATGAGCAGTTCTTC.

As for this clonotype: A much bigger clone sits one base away, suggesting this may be a read error. The rearrangement uses TRBV20-1 and TRBJ2-7; 10 bases line up with TRBD1. This CDR3 is built from 14 residues. The germline V gene has CDR1 DFQATT and CDR2 SNEGSKA (reference sequence). The CDR3 DNA is TGCTGTGCTAGAGGGGACAGGGGTCACAACGAGCAGTACTTC. This translates into CCARGDRGHNEQYF.

This clonotype was found a few times. The rearrangement joins TRBV11-3 to TRBJ1-6, with unresolved D. CDR3 length: 14 residues. Germline V CDR1 and CDR2: SGHNT, YENEEA. V was trimmed by 2 bases and J by 7 bases, leaving 9 bases between them. The CDR3 DNA is TGTGCCAGCAGCTTAAACGGATTGAATTCACCCCTCCACTTT. Amino acids: CASSLNGLNSPLHF. Looking up the rest from reference TRBV11-3 and TRBJ1-6 gives the full variable domain: EAGVVQSPRYKIIEKKQPVAFWCNPISGHNTLYWYLQNLGQGPELLIRYENEEAVDDSQLPKDRFSAERLKGVDSTLKIQPAELGDSAVYLCASSLNGLNSPLHFGNGTRLTVT.

This clonotype came up many times. This chain connects TRBV20-1 to TRBJ1-2, with D maybe TRBD1 (5 bases). Trimming shortened V by 6 bases and J by 5 bases, and 16 bases separated the two germline ends. Germline-derived CDR1 and CDR2 are DFQATT and SNEGSKA (reference sequence). The CDR3 spans 13 residues. Here the CDR3 reads CSADVRDGYGYTF. As DNA, the CDR3 is TGCAGTGCCGATGTCAGGGACGGGTATGGCTACACCTTC.

This clonotype counts as medium-sized. The chain has TRBV7-2 and TRBJ2-1; D is undetermined. V was shortened by 2 bases and J by 8 bases, with 13 bases between the two germline ends. The CDR3 totals 14 residues. Germline CDR1 SGHTA, CDR2 FQGNSA. The CDR3 protein is CASSLTTESHEQFF. The CDR3 coding sequence is TGTGCCAGCAGCTTAACAACGGAGTCACATGAGCAGTTCTTC.

This rearrangement joins TRBV4-1 to TRBJ2-3; D is undetermined. This CDR3 has 13 amino acids. CDR1 is MGHRA, CDR2 YSYEKL, per germline. The V gene lost 3 bases and the J gene lost 5 bases, with 9 bases spanning the gap. Written as DNA, the CDR3 is TGCGCCAGCAGCCATTTCAGCCGAGATACGCAGTATTTT. It specifies CASSHFSRDTQYF.

This clonotype ranks as medium-sized (0.01 to 0.1%). The gene calls are TRBV27 and TRBJ2-7; 7 bases map to TRBD1. With 6 bases clipped from V and 0 bases from J, the junction kept 8 bases outside the gene matches. This CDR3 has 15 residues. The germline V gene has CDR1 MNHEY and CDR2 SMNVEV (reference sequence). CDR3 protein: CASRRRQGLSYEQYF. The CDR3 DNA reads TGTGCCAGCAGAAGAAGACAGGGCCTCTCCTACGAGCAGTACTTC.

The chain recombines TRBV20-1 with TRBJ2-7; 12 positions agree with TRBD2. CDR3 length: 15 residues. After removal of 2 bases from V and 6 bases from J, the junction contained 8 bases not matched to a gene. From germline, CDR1 is DFQATT and CDR2 SNEGSKA (reference sequence). The CDR3 loop reads CSARLAGGGRGEQYF. CDR3 sequence (DNA): TGCAGTGCTAGACTAGCGGGAGGGGGAAGGGGCGAGCAGTACTTC.

This clonotype was seen a few times. This clone may be a read error of a much larger clone one base away. V gene TRBV11-2 combines with J gene TRBJ2-5, with D perhaps TRBD2 (5 bases). This CDR3 has 14 amino acids. Germline CDR1 reads SGHAT; CDR2 reads FQNNGV. The CDR3 DNA sequence: TGTGTCAGCAGACGTAGCGCAGTCCAAGAGACCCAGTACTTC. Translating it yields CVSRRSAVQETQYF.

The chain joins TRBV5-1 to TRBJ2-7, with D uncertain. The length of the CDR3 is 14 residues. Germline V gene sequence: CDR1 SGHRS, CDR2 YFSETQ. With 4 bases removed from V and 1 base from J, the gap between germline ends came to 12 bases. This chain's CDR3 is CASSLESPSYEQYF. The DNA of the CDR3 is TGCGCCAGCAGCCTAGAATCGCCTTCCTACGAGCAGTACTTC.

By share, this clonotype counts as large (0.1 to 1%). V is TRBV6-2 or TRBV6-3 and J is TRBJ2-3; D is perhaps TRBD2 (6 bases). There are 18 residues in the CDR3. The V end lost 5 bases, the J end lost 1 base, and 22 bases lay between the germline ends. From germline, CDR1 is MNHEY and CDR2 SVGEGT. CDR3 loop: CASSVFRLDLIGTDTQYF. The CDR3 bases are TGTGCCAGCAGTGTCTTCCGACTAGACCTCATAGGCACAGATACGCAGTATTTT.

V usage is TRBV18 and J usage is TRBJ2-1; 7 bases map to TRBD1. This CDR3 comprises 16 residues. Germline V gene lookup returns CDR1 KGHSH and CDR2 LQKENI. Unmatched junction bases numbered 8, after V lost 3 bases and J lost 3 bases. The CDR3 nucleotides are TGTGCCAGCTCACCGTTCGTGACAGGGAACTACAATGAGCAGTTCTTC. This gives the protein CASSPFVTGNYNEQFF. The full variable domain, with the rest looked up from reference TRBV18 and TRBJ2-1, is NAGVMQNPRHLVRRRGQEARLRCSPMKGHSHVYWYRQLPEEGLKFMVYLQKENIIDESGMPKERFSAEFPKEGPSILRIQQVVRGDSAAYFCASSPFVTGNYNEQFFGPGTRLTVL.

This clonotype is judged medium-sized. The chain has TRBV20-1 and TRBJ2-6; D perhaps matches TRBD2 (6 bases). The CDR3 contains 17 residues. Germline V CDR1 and CDR2: DFQATT, SNEGSKA (reference sequence). V shed 6 bases and J shed 0 bases, with 18 bases lying between them. The chain's CDR3 is CSAPPPGLNSGANVLTF. CDR3 nucleotides: TGCAGTGCACCCCCCCCGGGACTGAACTCTGGGGCCAACGTCCTGACTTTC.

This clonotype is medium-sized within its sample. The CDR3 bases are TGCAGTGCTAGTGTTCGGGGGCTTAACCCCAATTCACCCCTCCACTTT. Its protein is CSASVRGLNPNSPLHF. The genes are TRBV20-1 and TRBJ1-6, with a tentative D call TRBD1 (6 bases). The CDR3 is 16 amino acids. Trimming took 3 bases from V and 7 from J, leaving 19 bases between them. Germline assignment: CDR1 DFQATT and CDR2 SNEGSKA (reference sequence).

This clonotype is medium-sized. The V gene is TRBV3-1, the J gene TRBJ2-5; 8 bases are shared with TRBD2. Germline V lookup: CDR1 LGHDT, CDR2 YNNKEL (reference sequence). The CDR3 is 16 residues long. Losses at the gene ends were 4 bases for V and 1 base for J; bases not matched to a gene: 8. The DNA for the CDR3 is TGTGCCAGCAGCCTCCGAGATAGCGGGGTCCAAGAGACCCAGTACTTC. Its translation is CASSLRDSGVQETQYF.